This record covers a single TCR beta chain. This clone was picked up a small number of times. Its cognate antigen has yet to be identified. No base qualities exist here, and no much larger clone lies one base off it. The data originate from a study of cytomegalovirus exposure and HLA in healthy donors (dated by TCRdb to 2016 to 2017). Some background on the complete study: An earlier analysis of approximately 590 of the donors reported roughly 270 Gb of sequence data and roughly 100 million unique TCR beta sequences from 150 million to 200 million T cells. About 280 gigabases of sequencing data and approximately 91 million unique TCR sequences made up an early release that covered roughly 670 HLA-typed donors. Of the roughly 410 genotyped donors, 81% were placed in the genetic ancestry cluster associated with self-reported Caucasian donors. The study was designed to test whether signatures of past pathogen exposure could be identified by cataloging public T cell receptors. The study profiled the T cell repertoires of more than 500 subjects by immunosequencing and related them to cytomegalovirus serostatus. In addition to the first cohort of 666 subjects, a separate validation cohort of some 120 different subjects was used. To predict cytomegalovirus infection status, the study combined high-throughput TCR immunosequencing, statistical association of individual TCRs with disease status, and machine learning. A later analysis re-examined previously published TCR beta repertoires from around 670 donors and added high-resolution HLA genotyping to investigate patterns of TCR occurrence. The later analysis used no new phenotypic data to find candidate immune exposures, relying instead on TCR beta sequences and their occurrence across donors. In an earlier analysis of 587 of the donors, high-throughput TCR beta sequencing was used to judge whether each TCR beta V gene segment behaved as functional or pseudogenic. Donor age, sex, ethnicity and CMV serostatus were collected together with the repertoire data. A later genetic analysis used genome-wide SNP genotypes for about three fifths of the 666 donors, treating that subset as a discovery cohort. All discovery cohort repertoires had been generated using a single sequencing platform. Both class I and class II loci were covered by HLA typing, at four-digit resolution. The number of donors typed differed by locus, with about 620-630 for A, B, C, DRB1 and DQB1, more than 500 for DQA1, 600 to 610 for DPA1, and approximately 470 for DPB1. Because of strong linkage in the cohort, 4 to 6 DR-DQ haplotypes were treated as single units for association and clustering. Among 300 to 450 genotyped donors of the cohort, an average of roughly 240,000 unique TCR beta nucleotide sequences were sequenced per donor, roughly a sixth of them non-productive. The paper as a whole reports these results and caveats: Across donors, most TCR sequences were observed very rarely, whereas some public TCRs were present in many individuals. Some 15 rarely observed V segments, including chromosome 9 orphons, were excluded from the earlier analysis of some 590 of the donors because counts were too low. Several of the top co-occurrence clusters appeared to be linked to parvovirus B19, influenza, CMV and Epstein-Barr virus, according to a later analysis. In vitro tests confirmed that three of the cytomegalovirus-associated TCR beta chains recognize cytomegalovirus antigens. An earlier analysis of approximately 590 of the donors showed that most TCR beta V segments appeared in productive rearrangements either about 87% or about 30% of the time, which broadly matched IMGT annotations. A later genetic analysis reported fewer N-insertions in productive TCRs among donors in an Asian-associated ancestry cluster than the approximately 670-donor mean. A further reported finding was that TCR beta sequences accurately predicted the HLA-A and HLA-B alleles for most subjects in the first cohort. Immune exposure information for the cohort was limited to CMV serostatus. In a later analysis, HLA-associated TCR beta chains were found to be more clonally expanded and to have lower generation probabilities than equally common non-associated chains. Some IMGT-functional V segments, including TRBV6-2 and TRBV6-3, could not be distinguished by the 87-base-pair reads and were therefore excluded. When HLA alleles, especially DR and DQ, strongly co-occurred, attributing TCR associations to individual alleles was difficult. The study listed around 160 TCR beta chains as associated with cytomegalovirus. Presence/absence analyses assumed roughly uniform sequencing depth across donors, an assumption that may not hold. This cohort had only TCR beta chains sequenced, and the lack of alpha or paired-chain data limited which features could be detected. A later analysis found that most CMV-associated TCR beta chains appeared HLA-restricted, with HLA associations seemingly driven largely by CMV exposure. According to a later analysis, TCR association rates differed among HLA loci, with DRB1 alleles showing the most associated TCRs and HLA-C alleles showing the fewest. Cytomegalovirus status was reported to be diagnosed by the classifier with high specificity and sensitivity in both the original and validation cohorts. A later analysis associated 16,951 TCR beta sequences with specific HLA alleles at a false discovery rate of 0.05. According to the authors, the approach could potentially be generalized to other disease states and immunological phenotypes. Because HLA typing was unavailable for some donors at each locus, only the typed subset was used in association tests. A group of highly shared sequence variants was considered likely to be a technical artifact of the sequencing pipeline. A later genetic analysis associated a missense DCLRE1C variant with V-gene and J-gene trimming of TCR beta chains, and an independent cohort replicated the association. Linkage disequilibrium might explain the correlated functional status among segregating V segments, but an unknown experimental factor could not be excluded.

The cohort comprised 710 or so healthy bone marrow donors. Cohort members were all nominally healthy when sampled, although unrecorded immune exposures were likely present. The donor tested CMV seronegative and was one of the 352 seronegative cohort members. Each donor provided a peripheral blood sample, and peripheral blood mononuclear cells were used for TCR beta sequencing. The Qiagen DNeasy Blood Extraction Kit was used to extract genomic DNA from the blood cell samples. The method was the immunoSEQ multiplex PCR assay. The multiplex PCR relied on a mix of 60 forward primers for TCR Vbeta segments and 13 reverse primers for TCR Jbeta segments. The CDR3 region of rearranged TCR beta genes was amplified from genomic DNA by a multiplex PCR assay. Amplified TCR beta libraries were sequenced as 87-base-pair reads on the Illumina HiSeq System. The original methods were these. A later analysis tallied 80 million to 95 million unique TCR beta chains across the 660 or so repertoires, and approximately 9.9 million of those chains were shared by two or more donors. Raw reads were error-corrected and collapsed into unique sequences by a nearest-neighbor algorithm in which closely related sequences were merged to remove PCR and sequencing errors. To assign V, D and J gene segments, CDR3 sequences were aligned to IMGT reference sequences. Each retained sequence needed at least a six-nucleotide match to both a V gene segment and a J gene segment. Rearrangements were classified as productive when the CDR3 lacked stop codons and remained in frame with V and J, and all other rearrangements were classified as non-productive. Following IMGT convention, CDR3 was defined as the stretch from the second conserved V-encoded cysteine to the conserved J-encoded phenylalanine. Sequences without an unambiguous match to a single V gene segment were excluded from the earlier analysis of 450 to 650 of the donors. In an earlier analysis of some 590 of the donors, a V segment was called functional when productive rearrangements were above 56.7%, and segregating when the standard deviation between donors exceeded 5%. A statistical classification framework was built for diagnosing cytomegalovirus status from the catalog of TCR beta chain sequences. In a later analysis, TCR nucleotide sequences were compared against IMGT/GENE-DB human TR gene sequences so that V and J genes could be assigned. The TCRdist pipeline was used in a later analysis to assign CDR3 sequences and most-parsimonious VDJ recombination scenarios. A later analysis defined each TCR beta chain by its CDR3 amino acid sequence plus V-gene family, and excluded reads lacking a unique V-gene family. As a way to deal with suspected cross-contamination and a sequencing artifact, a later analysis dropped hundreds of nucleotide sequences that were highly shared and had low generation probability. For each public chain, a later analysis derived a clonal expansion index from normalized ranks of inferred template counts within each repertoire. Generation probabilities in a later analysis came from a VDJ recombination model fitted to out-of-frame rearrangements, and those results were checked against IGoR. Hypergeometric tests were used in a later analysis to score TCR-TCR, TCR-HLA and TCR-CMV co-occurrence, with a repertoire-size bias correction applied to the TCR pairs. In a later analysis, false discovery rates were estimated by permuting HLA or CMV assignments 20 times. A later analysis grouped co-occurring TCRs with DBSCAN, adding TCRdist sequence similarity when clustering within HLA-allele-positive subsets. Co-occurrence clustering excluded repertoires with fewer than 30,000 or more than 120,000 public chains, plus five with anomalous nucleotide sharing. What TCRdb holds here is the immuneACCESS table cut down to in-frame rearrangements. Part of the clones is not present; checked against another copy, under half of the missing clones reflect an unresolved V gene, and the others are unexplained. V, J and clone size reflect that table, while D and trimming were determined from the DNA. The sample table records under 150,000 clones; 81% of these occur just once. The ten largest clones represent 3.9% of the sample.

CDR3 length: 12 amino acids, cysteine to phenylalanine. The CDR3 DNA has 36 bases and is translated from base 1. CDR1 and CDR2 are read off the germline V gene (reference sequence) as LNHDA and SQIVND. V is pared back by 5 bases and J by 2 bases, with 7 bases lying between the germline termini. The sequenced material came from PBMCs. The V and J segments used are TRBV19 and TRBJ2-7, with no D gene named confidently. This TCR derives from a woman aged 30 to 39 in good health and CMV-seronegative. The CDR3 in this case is CASSDMAYEQYF. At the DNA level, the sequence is TGTGCCAGTAGTGACATGGCCTACGAGCAGTACTTC.